The rows below give T cell receptor beta chains drawn from one sample of a study of Ad26.COV2.S vaccination and SARS-CoV-2 variants. The assay was immunoSEQ multiplex PCR, and TCRdb's table has in-frame clones only and misses some. The sample has 200,000 to 250,000 clones; around 87% are singletons. This sample comprised peripheral blood, obtained in a trial of Ad26.COV2.S vaccine versus placebo. These receptors all come from a person between 18 and 65 years old who received the Ad26.COV2.S COVID-19 vaccine or a placebo. CDR3s include the opening cysteine and the closing phenylalanine or tryptophan. D genes are given only for firm matches. Not all rows give a size; the values are once, few, many and, for expanded clones, a class.

abundance	j_gene	v_gene	d_gene	CDR3aa	CDR3nt
NA	TRBJ1-4	TRBV10-1	TRBD1	CAGEGGRKLFF	TGCGCCGGCGAAGGGGGCAGAAAACTGTTTTTT
NA	TRBJ2-2	TRBV30	NA	CALDTGELFF	TGTGCCCTTGACACCGGGGAGCTGTTTTTT
NA	TRBJ2-5	TRBV2	NA	CASKQGEQETQYF	TGTGCCAGCAAACAAGGAGAGCAAGAGACCCAGTACTTC
NA	TRBJ2-3	TRBV11-2	NA	CASSLGPPPYTQYF	TGTGCCAGCAGCTTAGGGCCCCCGCCCTATACGCAGTATTTT
NA	TRBJ2-3	TRBV19	TRBD1	CASSLGRGFGTDTQYF	TGTGCCAGTAGTCTCGGCAGGGGGTTCGGCACAGATACGCAGTATTTT
NA	TRBJ1-6	TRBV7-6	TRBD1	CASSPGQGLPLHF	TGTGCCAGCAGCCCGGGACAGGGCCTACCCCTCCACTTT
NA	TRBJ2-7	TRBV7-2	NA	CASSLQGGYYEQYF	TGTGCCAGCAGCCTACAGGGGGGGTACTACGAGCAGTACTTC
NA	TRBJ2-7	TRBV5-1	NA	CASSRDNFSYEQYF	TGCGCCAGCAGCCGGGACAACTTCTCCTACGAGCAGTACTTC
NA	TRBJ2-5	TRBV29-1	NA	CSVEPLQETQYF	TGCAGCGTTGAGCCCCTCCAAGAGACCCAGTACTTC
NA	TRBJ1-5	TRBV28	NA	CASSLGRGGGNSNQPQHF	TGTGCCAGCAGTTTAGGCCGCGGCGGGGGGAACAGCAATCAGCCCCAGCATTTT
NA	TRBJ2-3	TRBV18	TRBD2	CASSRALAEVTDTQYF	TGTGCCAGCTCCCGGGCTCTAGCGGAGGTCACAGATACGCAGTATTTT
NA	TRBJ2-7	TRBV7-2	NA	CASSLATGSSYEQYF	TGTGCCAGCAGCTTAGCTACCGGCAGTTCCTACGAGCAGTACTTC
NA	TRBJ2-5	TRBV25-1	NA	CASSGSQETQYF	TGTGCCAGCAGTGGCTCACAAGAGACCCAGTACTTC
once	TRBJ2-7	TRBV10-2	TRBD1	CASNGPDRGIYEQYF	TGCGCCAGCAATGGACCGGACAGGGGGATATACGAGCAGTACTTC
NA	TRBJ1-1	TRBV19	TRBD1	CASSSARTGGIRNTEAFF	TGTGCCAGTAGCTCCGCCAGGACAGGTGGAATTAGAAACACTGAAGCTTTCTTT